This T cell receptor (beta chain) was obtained from a study of T cell responses to AZD1222 COVID-19 vaccine. Germline V gene sequence: CDR1 MNHEY, CDR2 SMNVEV (reference sequence). Trimming removed 3 bases at V and 4 bases at J, with 10 bases between. The CDR3 totals 13 residues. The table came from immunoSEQ multiplex PCR; TCRdb's copy has only in-frame clones and leaves some out. The table shows some 120,000 clones, with nearly 90% occurring only once. This rearrangement joins TRBV27 to TRBJ2-7, with D maybe TRBD1 (6 bases). The source was peripheral blood, collected 28 days after the second AZD1222 dose. This receptor was taken from an adult who received the AZD1222 COVID-19 vaccine. The CDR3 coding sequence is TGTGCCAGCAGTTTCGCTACAGGGTACGAGCAGTACTTC. It specifies CASSFATGYEQYF.